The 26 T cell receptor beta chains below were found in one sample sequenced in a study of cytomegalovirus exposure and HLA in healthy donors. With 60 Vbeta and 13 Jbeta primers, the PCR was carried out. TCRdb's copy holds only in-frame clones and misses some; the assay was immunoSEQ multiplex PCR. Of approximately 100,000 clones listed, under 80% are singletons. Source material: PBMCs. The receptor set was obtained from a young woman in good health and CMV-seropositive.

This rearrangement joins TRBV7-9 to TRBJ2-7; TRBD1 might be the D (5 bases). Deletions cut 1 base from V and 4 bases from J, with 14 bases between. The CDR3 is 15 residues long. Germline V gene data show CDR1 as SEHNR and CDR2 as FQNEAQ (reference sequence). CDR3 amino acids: CASSLGTWEGYEQYF. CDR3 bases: TGTGCCAGCAGCTTAGGGACATGGGAAGGGTACGAGCAGTACTTC.

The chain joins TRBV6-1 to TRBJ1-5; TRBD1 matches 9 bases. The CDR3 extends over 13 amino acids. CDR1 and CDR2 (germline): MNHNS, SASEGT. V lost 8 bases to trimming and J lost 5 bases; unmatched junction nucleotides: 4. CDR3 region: CASSGQGYQPQHF. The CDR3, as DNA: TGTGCCAGCTCGGGACAGGGTTATCAGCCCCAGCATTTT.

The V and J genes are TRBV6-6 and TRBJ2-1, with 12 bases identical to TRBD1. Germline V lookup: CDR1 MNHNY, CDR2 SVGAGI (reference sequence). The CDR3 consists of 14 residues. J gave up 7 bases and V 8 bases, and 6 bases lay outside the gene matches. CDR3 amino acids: CASFRDRGRNEQFF. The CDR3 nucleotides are TGTGCCAGCTTCCGGGACAGGGGGCGGAATGAGCAGTTCTTC.

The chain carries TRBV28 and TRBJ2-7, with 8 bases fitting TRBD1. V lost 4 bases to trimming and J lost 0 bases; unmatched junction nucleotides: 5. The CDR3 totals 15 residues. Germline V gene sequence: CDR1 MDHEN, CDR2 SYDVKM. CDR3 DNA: TGTGCCAGCAGTTCGAGGACAGGGTTCTCCTACGAGCAGTACTTC. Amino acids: CASSSRTGFSYEQYF.

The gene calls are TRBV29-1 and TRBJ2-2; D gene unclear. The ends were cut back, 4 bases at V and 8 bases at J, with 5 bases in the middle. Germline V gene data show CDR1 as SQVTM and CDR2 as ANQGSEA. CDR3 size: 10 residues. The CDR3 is CSVASGELFF. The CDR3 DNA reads TGCAGCGTTGCTTCGGGGGAGCTGTTTTTT.

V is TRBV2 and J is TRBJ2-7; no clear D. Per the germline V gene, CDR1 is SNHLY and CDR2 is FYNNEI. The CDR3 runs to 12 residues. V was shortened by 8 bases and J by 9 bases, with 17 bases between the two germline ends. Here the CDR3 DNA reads TGTGCCAGCTCTAGAGCTGGGTCGGGGCAGTACTTC. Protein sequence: CASSRAGSGQYF.

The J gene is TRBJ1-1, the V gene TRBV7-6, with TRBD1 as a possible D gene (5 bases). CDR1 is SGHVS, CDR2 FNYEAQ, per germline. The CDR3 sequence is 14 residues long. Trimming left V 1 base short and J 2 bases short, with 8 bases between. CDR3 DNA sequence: TGTGCCAGCAGCTTAGGGGGGGTTAACACTGAAGCTTTCTTT. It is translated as CASSLGGVNTEAFF. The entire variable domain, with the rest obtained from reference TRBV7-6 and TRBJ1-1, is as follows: GAGVSQSPRYKVTKRGQDVALRCDPISGHVSLYWYRQALGQGPEFLTYFNYEAQQDKSGLPNDRFSAERPEGSISTLTIQRTEQRDSAMYRCASSLGGVNTEAFFGQGTRLTVV.

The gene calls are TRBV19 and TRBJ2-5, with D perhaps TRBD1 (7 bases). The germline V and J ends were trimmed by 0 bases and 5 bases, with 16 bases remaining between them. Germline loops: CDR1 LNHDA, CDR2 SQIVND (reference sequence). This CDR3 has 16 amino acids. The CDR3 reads CASSIEEGADMETQYF. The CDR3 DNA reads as TGTGCCAGTAGTATAGAGGAGGGGGCGGATATGGAGACCCAGTACTTC. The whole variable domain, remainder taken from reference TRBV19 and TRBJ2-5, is DGGITQSPKYLFRKEGQNVTLSCEQNLNHDAMYWYRQDPGQGLRLIYYSQIVNDFQKGDIAEGYSVSREKKESFPLTVTSAQKNPTAFYLCASSIEEGADMETQYFGPGTRLLVL.

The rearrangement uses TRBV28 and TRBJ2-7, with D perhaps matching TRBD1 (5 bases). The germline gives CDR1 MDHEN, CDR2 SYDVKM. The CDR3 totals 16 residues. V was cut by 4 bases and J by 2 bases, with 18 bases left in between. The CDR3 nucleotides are TGTGCCAGCAGTTCGTCGGTGCTCAGGGTAACCTACGAGCAGTACTTC. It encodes CASSSSVLRVTYEQYF.

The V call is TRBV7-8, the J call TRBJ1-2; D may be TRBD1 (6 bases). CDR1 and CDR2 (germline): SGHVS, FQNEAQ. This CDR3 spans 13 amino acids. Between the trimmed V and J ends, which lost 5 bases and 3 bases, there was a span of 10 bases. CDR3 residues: CASSTDRDYGYTF. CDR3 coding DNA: TGTGCCAGCAGCACGGACAGAGACTATGGCTACACCTTC. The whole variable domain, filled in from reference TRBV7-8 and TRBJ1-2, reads GAGVSQSPRYKVAKRGQDVALRCDPISGHVSLFWYQQALGQGPEFLTYFQNEAQLDKSGLPSDRFFAERPEGSVSTLKIQRTQQEDSAVYLCASSTDRDYGYTFGSGTRLTVV.

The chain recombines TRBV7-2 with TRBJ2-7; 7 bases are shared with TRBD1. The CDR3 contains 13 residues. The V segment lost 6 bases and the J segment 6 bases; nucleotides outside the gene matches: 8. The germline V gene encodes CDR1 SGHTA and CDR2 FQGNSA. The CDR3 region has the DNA TGTGCCAGCAGTCAACAGGGGCTGGGCGAGCAGTACTTC. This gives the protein CASSQQGLGEQYF. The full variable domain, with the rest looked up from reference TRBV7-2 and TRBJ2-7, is GAGVSQSPSNKVTEKGKDVELRCDPISGHTALYWYRQSLGQGLEFLIYFQGNSAPDKSGLPSDRFSAERTGGSVSTLTIQRTQQEDSAVYLCASSQQGLGEQYFGPGTRLTVT.

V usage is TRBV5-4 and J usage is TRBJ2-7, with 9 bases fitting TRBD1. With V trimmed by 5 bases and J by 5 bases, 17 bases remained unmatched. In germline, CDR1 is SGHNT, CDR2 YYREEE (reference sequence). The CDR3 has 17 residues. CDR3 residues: CASRPLSRDREKHEQYF. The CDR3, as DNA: TGTGCCAGCAGACCGCTTTCCCGGGACAGGGAAAAGCACGAGCAGTACTTC.

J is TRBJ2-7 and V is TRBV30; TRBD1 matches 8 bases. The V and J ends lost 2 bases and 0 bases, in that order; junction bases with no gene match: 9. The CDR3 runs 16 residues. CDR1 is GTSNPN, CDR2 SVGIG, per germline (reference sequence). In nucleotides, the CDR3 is TGTGCCTGGAGTTGGCAGGGGGCCACCCACTCCTACGAGCAGTACTTC. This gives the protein CAWSWQGATHSYEQYF.

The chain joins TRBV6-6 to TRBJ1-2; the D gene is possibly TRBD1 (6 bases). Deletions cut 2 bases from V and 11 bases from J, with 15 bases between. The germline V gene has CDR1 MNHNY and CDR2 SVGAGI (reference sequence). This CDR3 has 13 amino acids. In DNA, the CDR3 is TGTGCCAGCAGTTACCTAAACAGGGAGGGGTACACCTTC. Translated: CASSYLNREGYTF.

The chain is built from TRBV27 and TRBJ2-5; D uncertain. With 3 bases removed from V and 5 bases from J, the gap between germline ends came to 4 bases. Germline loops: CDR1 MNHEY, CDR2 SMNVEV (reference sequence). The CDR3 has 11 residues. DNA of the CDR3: TGTGCCAGCAGTTTCCTTGAGACCCAGTACTTC. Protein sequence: CASSFLETQYF.

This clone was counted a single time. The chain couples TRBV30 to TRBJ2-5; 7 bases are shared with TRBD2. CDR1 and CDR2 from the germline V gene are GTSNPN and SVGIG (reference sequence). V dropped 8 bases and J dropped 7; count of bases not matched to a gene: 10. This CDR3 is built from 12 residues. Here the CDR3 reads CALNGGEWTQYF. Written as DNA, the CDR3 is TGTGCCCTAAATGGGGGGGAGTGGACCCAGTACTTC. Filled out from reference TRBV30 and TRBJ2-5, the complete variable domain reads SQTIHQWPATLVQPVGSPLSLECTVEGTSNPNLYWYRQAAGRGLQLLFYSVGIGQISSEVPQNLSASRPQDRQFILSSKKLLLSDSGFYLCALNGGEWTQYFGPGTRLLVL.

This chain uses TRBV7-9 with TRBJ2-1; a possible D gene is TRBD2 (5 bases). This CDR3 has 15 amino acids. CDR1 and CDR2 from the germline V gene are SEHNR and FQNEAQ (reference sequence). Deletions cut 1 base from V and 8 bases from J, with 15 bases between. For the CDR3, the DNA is TGTGCCAGCAGCTTAGTTCCAGCGGCCACGGATGAGCAGTTCTTC. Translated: CASSLVPAATDEQFF.

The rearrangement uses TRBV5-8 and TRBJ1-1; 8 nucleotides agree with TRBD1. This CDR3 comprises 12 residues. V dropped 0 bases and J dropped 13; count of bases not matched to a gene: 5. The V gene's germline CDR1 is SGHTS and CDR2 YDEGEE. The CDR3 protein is CASSLVQGAVFF. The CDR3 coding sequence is TGTGCCAGCAGCTTGGTTCAGGGGGCGGTTTTCTTT.

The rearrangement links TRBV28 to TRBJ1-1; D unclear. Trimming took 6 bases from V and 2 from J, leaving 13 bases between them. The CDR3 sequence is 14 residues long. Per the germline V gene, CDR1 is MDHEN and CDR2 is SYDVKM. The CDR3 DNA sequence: TGTGCCAGCAGCGTCCGACCGGGAAACACTGAAGCTTTCTTT. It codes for CASSVRPGNTEAFF.

In DNA form, the CDR3 reads TGTGCCAGCAGCTTAGGGCCTAGCGGAGCACAAGAGACCCAGTACTTC. It yields the protein CASSLGPSGAQETQYF. This rearrangement joins TRBV7-9 to TRBJ2-5, with 7 bases that match TRBD2. Germline lookup yields CDR1 SEHNR and CDR2 FQNEAQ (reference sequence). After removal of 1 base from V and 2 bases from J, the junction contained 7 bases not matched to a gene. This CDR3 has 16 amino acids.

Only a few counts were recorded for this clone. The CDR3 reads CASSVATSGRPPQETQYF. As DNA, the CDR3 is TGTGCCAGCAGCGTAGCGACTAGCGGGAGGCCCCCCCAAGAGACCCAGTACTTC. The chain carries TRBV9 and TRBJ2-5, with 13 nucleotides matching TRBD2. Germline-derived CDR1 and CDR2 are SGDLS and YYNGEE. With V trimmed by 0 bases and J by 1 base, 6 bases remained unmatched. The CDR3 runs 18 residues.

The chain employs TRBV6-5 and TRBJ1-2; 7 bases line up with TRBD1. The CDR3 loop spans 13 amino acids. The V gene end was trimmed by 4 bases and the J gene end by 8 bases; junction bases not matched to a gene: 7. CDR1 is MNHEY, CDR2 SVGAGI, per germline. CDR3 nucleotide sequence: TGTGCCAGCAGTTCCACAGGGGCGGGAGGCTACACCTTC. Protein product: CASSSTGAGGYTF.

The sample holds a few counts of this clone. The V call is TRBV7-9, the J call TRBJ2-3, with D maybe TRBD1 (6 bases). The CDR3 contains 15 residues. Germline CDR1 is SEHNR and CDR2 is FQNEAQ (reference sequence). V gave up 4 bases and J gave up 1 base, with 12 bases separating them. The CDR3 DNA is TGTGCCAGCAGCTCCGACCGGACAGGCACAGATACGCAGTATTTT. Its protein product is CASSSDRTGTDTQYF. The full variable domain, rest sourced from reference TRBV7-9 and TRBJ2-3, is DTGVSQNPRHKITKRGQNVTFRCDPISEHNRLYWYRQTLGQGPEFLTYFQNEAQLEKSRLLSDRFSAERPKGSFSTLEIQRTEQGDSAMYLCASSSDRTGTDTQYFGPGTRLTVL.

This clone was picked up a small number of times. CDR3 in amino acids: CASSLDRDGYTF. The CDR3, as DNA: TGTGCCAGCAGCTTGGACAGGGACGGCTACACCTTC. The genes are TRBV5-5 and TRBJ1-2; tentative D call: TRBD1 (6 bases). CDR1 is SGHKS and CDR2 is YYEKEE in the germline V gene (reference sequence). Deletions cut 0 bases from V and 8 bases from J, with 8 bases between. This CDR3 spans 12 amino acids.

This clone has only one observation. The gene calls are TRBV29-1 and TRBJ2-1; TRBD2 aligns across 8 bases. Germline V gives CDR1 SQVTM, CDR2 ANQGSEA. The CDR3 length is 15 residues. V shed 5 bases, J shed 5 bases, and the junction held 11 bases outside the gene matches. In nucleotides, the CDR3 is TGCAGCGTTCTAAGTCGAGGACTAGCAAACAATGAGCAGTTCTTC. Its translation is CSVLSRGLANNEQFF.

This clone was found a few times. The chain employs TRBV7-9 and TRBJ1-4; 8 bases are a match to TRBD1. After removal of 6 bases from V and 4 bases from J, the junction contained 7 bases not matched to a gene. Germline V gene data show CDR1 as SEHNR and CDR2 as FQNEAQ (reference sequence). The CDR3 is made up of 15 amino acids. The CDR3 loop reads CASRRGTGNNEKLFF. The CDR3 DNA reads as TGTGCCAGCAGACGCGGGACAGGCAATAATGAAAAACTGTTTTTT.